Listed here are 8 T cell receptor beta chains from one sample, sequenced in a study of vaccination and CD4 T cells after COVID-19. Treatment given: roughly 10-day PBMC culture with coronavirus spike peptide pools or control peptides (ViraFEST assay). These receptors have no known antigen. Cultured CD4+ T cell DNA underwent sequencing with the Oncomine TCR Beta short-read assay. TCRdb re-called the PCR reads with MiXCR, one entry per CDR3 protein. The table shows 14,000 to 15,000 distinct CDR3 sequences, with 50% to 55% occurring only once. Sequenced sample: CD4+ T cells from blood, cultured in vitro. All receptors derive from a human donor who had recovered from COVID-19.

The genes are TRBV30 and TRBJ2-1, with D possibly TRBD2 on 5 matching bases. Germline-derived CDR1 and CDR2 are GTSNPN and SVGIG (reference sequence). The CDR3 totals 13 residues. The V end lost 6 bases, the J end lost 2 bases, and 11 bases lay between the germline ends. As DNA, the CDR3 is TGTGCCTGCGCGGGTGCGACCTACAATGAGCAGTTCTTC. Translated: CACAGATYNEQFF.

V usage is TRBV3-1 and J usage is TRBJ2-1; D perhaps matches TRBD2 (5 bases). This CDR3 has 12 amino acids. Germline CDR1 reads LGHDT; CDR2 reads YNNKEL (reference sequence). Trimming removed 2 bases at V and 15 bases at J, with 14 bases between. The CDR3 protein is CASSQKGEGPFF. The CDR3 DNA reads as TGTGCCAGCAGCCAAAAGGGAGAGGGTCCGTTCTTC.

The J gene is TRBJ1-2, the V gene TRBV5-1; D is possibly TRBD1 (6 bases). Trimming cost V 0 bases and J 9 bases, with 18 bases left between them. Per the germline V gene, CDR1 is SGHRS and CDR2 is YFSETQ. The CDR3 is 15 amino acids. CDR3 amino acids: CASSLAHAGEGSYTF. Written as DNA, the CDR3 is TGCGCCAGCAGCTTGGCCCATGCAGGGGAGGGGAGCTACACCTTC.

The chain has TRBV20-1 and TRBJ2-3, with D perhaps matching TRBD1 or TRBD2 (5 bases each). CDR1 is DFQATT and CDR2 is SNEGSKA in the germline V gene (reference sequence). Trimming left V 2 bases short and J 5 bases short, with 11 bases between. This CDR3 comprises 13 residues. The CDR3 spells CSARFGAEDTQYF. The CDR3 DNA reads TGCAGTGCTAGATTCGGGGCGGAAGATACGCAGTATTTT.

CDR3 sequence reads: CASSQVDMGMSAGQPQHF. CDR3 nucleotide sequence: TGCGCCAGCAGCCAAGTCGACATGGGCATGAGCGCGGGTCAGCCCCAGCATTTT. The V gene is TRBV4-1, the J gene TRBJ1-5; no clear D. This CDR3 is built from 18 residues. In germline, CDR1 is MGHRA, CDR2 YSYEKL. V shed 1 base and J shed 6 bases, with 22 bases lying between them.

This clonotype was counted a few times. Written as DNA, the CDR3 is TGCAGTGCTACTACGCCCGGGACACTTCGGTACGAGCAGTACTTC. It yields the protein CSATTPGTLRYEQYF. The J gene is TRBJ2-7, the V gene TRBV20-1, with D tentatively TRBD1 (6 bases). Germline V gene sequence: CDR1 DFQATT, CDR2 SNEGSKA (reference sequence). The V end was cut by 4 bases, the J end by 4 bases, with 20 bases between. The CDR3 covers 15 residues.

The chain has TRBV24-1 and TRBJ2-2, with D uncertain. Trimming stripped 5 bases from V and 6 bases from J, with 12 bases between. Germline V CDR1 and CDR2: KGHDR, SFDVKD. CDR3 length: 14 amino acids. The CDR3 DNA sequence: TGTGCCACCAGTGTAACAAGCCGTCCCGGGGAGCTGTTTTTT. Protein product: CATSVTSRPGELFF.

This clonotype has only one observation. The CDR3 coding sequence is TGTGCCAGCAGCCCTATGGGAAGCACAGATACGCAGTATTTT. This codes for CASSPMGSTDTQYF. The J gene is TRBJ2-3, the V gene TRBV7-3; no firm D call. The CDR3 contains 14 residues. V dropped 5 bases and J dropped 0 bases, with 9 bases sitting between them. Looked up from germline, CDR1 is SGHTA and CDR2 is FQGTGA.